This TCR beta chain was sequenced in a study of blood T cell repertoires in COVID-19. Overall study context: Samples came from the United States, Italy and Spain, spanning acute and convalescent COVID-19. Sources were T cells, B-cell-depleted T cells, or PBMCs; the material itself was cDNA or gDNA.

In the original workflow: Reference gene primer amplification in the assay estimated nucleated cell counts. The table came from immunoSEQ multiplex PCR; TCRdb's copy has only in-frame clones and leaves some out. V, J and clone size were drawn from that table, and D and trimming were deduced from the DNA. The table records about 58,000 clones, less than 90% of them present only once. The CDR3 runs 16 residues. The V segment lost 6 bases and the J segment 1 base; nucleotides outside the gene matches: 7. Germline CDR1 and CDR2: MDHEN and SYDVKM. The sample taken for sequencing was peripheral blood. This clonotype was sampled from a woman in her sixties or seventies with active COVID-19. This sequence joins TRBV28 and TRBJ2-5; 11 positions agree with TRBD2. CDR3 nucleotide sequence: TGTGCCAGCAGCCCTATAGCGGGGGGGGGCCAAGAGACCCAGTACTTC. It codes for CASSPIAGGGQETQYF.